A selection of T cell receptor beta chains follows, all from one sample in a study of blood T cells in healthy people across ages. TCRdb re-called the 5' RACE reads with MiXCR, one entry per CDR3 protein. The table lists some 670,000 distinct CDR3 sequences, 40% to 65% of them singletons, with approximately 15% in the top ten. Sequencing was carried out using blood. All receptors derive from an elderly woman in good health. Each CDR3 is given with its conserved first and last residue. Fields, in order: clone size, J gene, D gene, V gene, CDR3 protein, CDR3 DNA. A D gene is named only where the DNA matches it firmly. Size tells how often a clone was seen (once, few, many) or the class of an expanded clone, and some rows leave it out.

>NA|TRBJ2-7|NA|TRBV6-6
CASTTLGGRDSYEQYF
TGTGCCAGCACCACATTAGGAGGCAGGGACTCCTACGAGCAGTACTTC
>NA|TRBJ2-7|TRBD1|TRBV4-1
CASSQGLGGHEQYF
TGCGCCAGCAGCCAAGGTCTAGGGGGCCACGAGCAGTACTTC
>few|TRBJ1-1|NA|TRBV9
CASSSRGGMNTEAFF
TGTGCCAGCAGCTCTCGAGGGGGGATGAACACTGAAGCTTTCTTT
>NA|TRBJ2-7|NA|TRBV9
CASSVASLSYEQYF
TGTGCCAGCAGCGTAGCCTCCCTATCCTACGAGCAGTACTTC
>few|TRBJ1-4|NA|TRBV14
CASSQRDWAPNEKLFF
TGTGCCAGCAGCCAAAGGGACTGGGCCCCTAATGAAAAACTGTTTTTT
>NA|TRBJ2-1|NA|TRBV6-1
CASSEGWSYEQFF
TGTGCCAGCAGTGAAGGCTGGTCCTACGAGCAGTTCTTC
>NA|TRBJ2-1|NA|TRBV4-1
CASSQEGSLSYNEQFF
TGCGCCAGCAGCCAAGAGGGGAGCCTGTCCTACAATGAGCAGTTCTTC
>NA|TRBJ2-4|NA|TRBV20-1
CSAEKAQNIQYF
TGCAGTGCCGAAAAGGCCCAAAACATTCAGTACTTC
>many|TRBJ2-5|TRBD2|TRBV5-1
CASSLMGTSGRETQYF
TGCGCCAGCAGCTTGATGGGGACTAGCGGGAGGGAGACCCAGTACTTC
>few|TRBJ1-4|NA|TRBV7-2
CASSLSGGGGARKKLFF
TGTGCCAGCAGCTTATCCGGCGGGGGGGGCGCTCGGAAAAAACTGTTTTTT
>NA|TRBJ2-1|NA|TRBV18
CASSPRAQEYNEQFF
TGTGCCAGCTCACCACGGGCGCAGGAGTACAATGAGCAGTTCTTC
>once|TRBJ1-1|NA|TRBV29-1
CSVGESIRVDTEAFF
TGCAGCGTTGGGGAATCCATAAGGGTGGACACTGAAGCTTTCTTT
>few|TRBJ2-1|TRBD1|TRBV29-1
CSVGQAASSYNEQFF
TGCAGCGTGGGACAGGCAGCGAGCTCCTACAATGAGCAGTTCTTC
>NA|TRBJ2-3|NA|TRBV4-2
CASSQGEPTDTQYF
TGTGCCAGCAGCCAAGGAGAACCCACAGATACGCAGTATTTT
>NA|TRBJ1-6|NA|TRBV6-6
CASSRTIGQTDSPLHF
TGTGCCAGCAGCCGGACGATCGGGCAGACTGATTCACCCCTCCACTTT
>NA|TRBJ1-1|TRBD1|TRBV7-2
CASSATGQGSMYTEAFF
TGTGCCAGCAGCGCTACGGGACAGGGTAGCATGTACACTGAAGCTTTCTTT
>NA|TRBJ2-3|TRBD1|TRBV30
CAWSAGTDTDTQYF
TGTGCCTGGAGTGCGGGGACAGATACAGATACGCAGTATTTT
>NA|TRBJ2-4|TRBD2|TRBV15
CATSRDMASGKNIQYF
TGTGCCACCAGCAGAGATATGGCTAGCGGCAAAAACATTCAGTACTTC
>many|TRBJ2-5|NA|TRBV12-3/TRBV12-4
CASSTLSDVETQYF
TGTGCCAGCAGTACCTTGAGCGATGTGGAGACCCAGTACTTC
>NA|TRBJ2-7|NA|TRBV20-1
CSSKSEPSYEQYF
TGCAGTTCAAAGAGCGAACCTTCCTACGAGCAGTACTTC
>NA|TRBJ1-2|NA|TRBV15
CATSRDLGGYGYTF
TGTGCCACCAGCAGAGATTTGGGGGGCTATGGCTACACCTTC
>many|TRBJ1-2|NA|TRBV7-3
CASSLSTGSPGYGYTF
TGTGCCAGCAGCTTATCGACAGGATCCCCCGGCTATGGCTACACCTTC
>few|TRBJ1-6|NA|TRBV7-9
CASSLTTWDTEDSPLHF
TGTGCCAGCAGCTTAACTACTTGGGACACCGAGGATTCACCCCTCCACTTT
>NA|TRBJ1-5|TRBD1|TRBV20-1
CSARLSRDRRNQPQHF
TGCAGTGCTAGATTGTCCCGGGACAGAAGAAATCAGCCCCAGCATTTT
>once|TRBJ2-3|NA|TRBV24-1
CATSATGHQTDTQYF
TGTGCCACCAGTGCCACGGGACACCAAACAGATACGCAGTATTTT
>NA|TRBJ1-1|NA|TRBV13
CASSFPSQGGTEAFF
TGTGCCAGCAGCTTCCCCTCACAGGGAGGCACTGAAGCTTTCTTT
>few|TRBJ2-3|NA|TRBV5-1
CASSLVTGKTDTQYF
TGCGCCAGCAGCTTGGTTACAGGGAAGACAGATACGCAGTATTTT
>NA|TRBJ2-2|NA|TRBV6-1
CATPDSNTGELFF
TGTGCCACCCCGGACTCAAACACCGGGGAGCTGTTTTTT
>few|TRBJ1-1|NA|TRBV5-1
CASSPLADFMNTEAFF
TGCGCCAGCAGCCCTCTGGCCGATTTCATGAACACTGAAGCTTTCTTT
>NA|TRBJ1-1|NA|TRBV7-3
CAGSGNPGTEAFF
TGTGCCGGCAGCGGAAACCCGGGGACTGAAGCTTTCTTT
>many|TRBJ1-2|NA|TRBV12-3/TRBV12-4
CASSLGGGGYTF
TGTGCCAGCAGTTTAGGAGGTGGCGGCTACACCTTC